The 11 T cell receptor beta chains reported below all come from one sample, sequenced in a study of radiotherapy plus CTLA-4 blockade in lung cancer. Clones were read by immunoSEQ multiplex PCR, and TCRdb kept only the in-frame ones, dropping some. The sample has 85,000 to 130,000 clones, more than 70% seen once; the top ten hold under 3%. The sample was peripheral blood, taken from a patient treated with radiotherapy plus ipilimumab. The receptors here all came from a human donor with non-small cell lung cancer that progressed on radiotherapy plus ipilimumab. Some clones in this sample may be carry-over from other donors' samples.

This sequence joins TRBV9 and TRBJ2-7, with 8 bases lining up with TRBD2. Germline V gene lookup returns CDR1 SGDLS and CDR2 YYNGEE. The CDR3 covers 16 residues. J lost 1 base, V lost 0 bases, and 6 bases had no gene match. The CDR3 is CASSVDSLAGSYEQYF. For the CDR3, the DNA is TGTGCCAGCAGCGTAGATTCATTAGCGGGGTCCTACGAGCAGTACTTC.

This chain links TRBV4-3 with TRBJ2-5; D is unresolved. The J call may be in error: the DNA end matches TRBJ2-7 better. Germline loops: CDR1 LGHNA, CDR2 YSLEER. This CDR3 is 16 amino acids long. CDR3 DNA: TGCGCCAGCAGCCAAGCCTACCCCCCCAATTTCTACGAGCAGTACTTC. Protein sequence: CASSQAYPPNFYEQYF.

This chain links TRBV7-2 with TRBJ2-7; D is unclear. There are 14 residues in the CDR3. Germline V gives CDR1 SGHTA, CDR2 FQGNSA. V shed 0 bases and J shed 2 bases, with 8 bases lying between them. The CDR3 DNA is TGTGCCAGCAGCTTAGCCGGCAGAACCTACGAGCAGTACTTC. Protein sequence: CASSLAGRTYEQYF.

The chain joins TRBV27 to TRBJ2-1; D gene ambiguous. Germline V gene data show CDR1 as MNHEY and CDR2 as SMNVEV (reference sequence). The CDR3 length is 16 residues. V was shortened by 5 bases and J by 3 bases, with 17 bases between the two germline ends. CDR3 protein: CASSTRPFSGYNEQFF. In nucleotides, the CDR3 is TGTGCCAGCAGTACCCGACCGTTCTCCGGCTACAATGAGCAGTTCTTC.

The chain carries TRBV28 and TRBJ2-3, with 9 bases identical to TRBD2. CDR1 is MDHEN, CDR2 SYDVKM, per germline. V was clipped by 8 bases and J by 4 bases; unmatched bases: 16. The length of the CDR3 is 17 residues. The chain's CDR3 is CASSIYLLTSGADTQYF. In DNA, the CDR3 is TGTGCCAGCTCAATCTACCTCCTGACTAGCGGAGCAGATACGCAGTATTTT.

The chain links TRBV7-3 to TRBJ1-1; possible D gene TRBD1, 5 bases. Germline values: CDR1 SGHTA, CDR2 FQGTGA. Trimming took off 1 base at V and 3 bases at J, with 9 bases between the two ends. The CDR3 covers 14 residues. As DNA, the CDR3 is TGTGCCAGCAGCTTAATGGGGGTCGACACTGAAGCTTTCTTT. As protein: CASSLMGVDTEAFF.

The chain has TRBV5-8 and TRBJ1-2; TRBD1 aligns across 10 bases. The germline V gene has CDR1 SGHTS and CDR2 YDEGEE. The trim removed 0 bases at V and 6 bases at J, leaving 2 bases unmatched. The CDR3 length is 14 residues. The CDR3: CASSLGQGAHGYTF. DNA of the CDR3: TGTGCCAGCAGCTTGGGACAGGGGGCTCATGGCTACACCTTC.

The rearrangement uses TRBV7-3 and TRBJ2-1, with D perhaps matching TRBD2 (5 bases). Germline CDR1 and CDR2: SGHTA and FQGTGA. This CDR3 is 16 amino acids long. The V and J ends lost 0 bases and 4 bases respectively, with 13 bases between them. CDR3 sequence: CASSLTGSSLYNEQFF. DNA for the CDR3: TGTGCCAGCAGCTTAACCGGATCTAGCTTATACAATGAGCAGTTCTTC. Variable domain in full (rest from reference TRBV7-3 and TRBJ2-1): GAGVSQTPSNKVTEKGKYVELRCDPISGHTALYWYRQSLGQGPEFLIYFQGTGAADDSGLPNDRFFAVRPEGSVSTLKIQRTERGDSAVYLCASSLTGSSLYNEQFFGPGTRLTVL.

The CDR3 protein is CASSVAIGLEAFF. DNA of the CDR3: TGTGCCAGCAGCGTAGCTATCGGACTTGAAGCTTTCTTT. V gene TRBV9 combines with J gene TRBJ1-1; no firm D call. Trimming pared 0 bases from V and 7 bases from J, leaving 10 bases between. The CDR3 spans 13 residues. Germline V CDR1 and CDR2: SGDLS, YYNGEE. Complete variable domain (other parts from reference TRBV9 and TRBJ1-1): DSGVTQTPKHLITATGQRVTLRCSPRSGDLSVYWYQQSLDQGLQFLIQYYNGEERAKGNILERFSAQQFPDLHSELNLSSLELGDSALYFCASSVAIGLEAFFGQGTRLTVV.

Comment on this clone: Other DNA sequences of this sample code for an identical CDR3. V is TRBV27 and J is TRBJ1-6; D is perhaps TRBD1 (5 bases). CDR1 and CDR2 (germline): MNHEY, SMNVEV (reference sequence). This CDR3 contains 17 residues. Trimming took 0 bases from V and 4 from J, leaving 13 bases between them. The CDR3 DNA reads TGTGCCAGCAGTTTATCGGGGGGGAGGGGTTATAATTCACCCCTCCACTTT. This gives the protein CASSLSGGRGYNSPLHF.

V usage is TRBV5-1 and J usage is TRBJ1-4, with TRBD1 matching 8 bases. This CDR3 is 15 amino acids long. V shed 5 bases and J 6 bases; nucleotides not matched to a gene: 9. Germline lookup yields CDR1 SGHRS and CDR2 YFSETQ. CDR3 amino acids: CASSSTGQGYEKLFF. CDR3 DNA: TGCGCCAGCAGTTCGACCGGACAGGGATATGAAAAACTGTTTTTT.